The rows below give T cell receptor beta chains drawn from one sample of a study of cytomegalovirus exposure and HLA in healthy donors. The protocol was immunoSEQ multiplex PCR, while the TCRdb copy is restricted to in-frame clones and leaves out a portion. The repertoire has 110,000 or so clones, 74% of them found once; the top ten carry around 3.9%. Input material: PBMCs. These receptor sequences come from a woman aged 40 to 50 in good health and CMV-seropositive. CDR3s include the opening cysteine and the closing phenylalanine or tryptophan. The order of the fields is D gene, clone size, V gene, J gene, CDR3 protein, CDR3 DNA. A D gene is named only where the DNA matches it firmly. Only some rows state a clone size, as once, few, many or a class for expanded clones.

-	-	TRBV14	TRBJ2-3	CASSLGTSTDTQYF	TGTGCCAGCAGCCTCGGGACTAGCACAGATACGCAGTATTTT
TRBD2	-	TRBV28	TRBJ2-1	CASSFGPRASGGPKATYEQFF	TGTGCCAGCAGTTTTGGGCCCCGGGCTAGCGGGGGCCCCAAGGCTACGTATGAGCAGTTCTTC
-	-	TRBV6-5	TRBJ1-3	CASSPSGNTIYF	TGTGCCAGCAGTCCTTCTGGAAACACCATATATTTT
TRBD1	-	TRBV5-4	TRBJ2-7	CASSRDRSSYEQYF	TGTGCCAGCAGCCGGGACAGGAGCTCCTACGAGCAGTACTTC
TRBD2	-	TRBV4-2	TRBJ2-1	CASSLGGSSYNEQFF	TGTGCCAGCAGCCTGGGCGGGAGCTCCTACAATGAGCAGTTCTTC
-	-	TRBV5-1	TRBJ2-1	CASSLTGDNEQFF	TGCGCCAGCAGCCTGACAGGAGACAATGAGCAGTTCTTC
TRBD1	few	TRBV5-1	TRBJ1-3	CASSPGTASGNTIYF	TGCGCCAGCAGCCCCGGGACAGCCTCTGGAAACACCATATATTTT
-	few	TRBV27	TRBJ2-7	CASRNRAGEQYF	TGTGCCAGCAGGAACAGGGCAGGCGAGCAGTACTTC
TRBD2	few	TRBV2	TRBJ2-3	CASSPDSGASTDTQYF	TGTGCCAGCAGCCCCGATAGCGGGGCAAGCACAGATACGCAGTATTTT
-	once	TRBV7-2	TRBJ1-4	CASRPDTVATNEKLFF	TGTGCCAGCAGGCCCGACACGGTTGCAACTAATGAAAAACTGTTTTTT
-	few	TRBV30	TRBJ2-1	CAWSALAGEQFF	TGTGCCTGGAGTGCACTAGCTGGTGAGCAGTTCTTC
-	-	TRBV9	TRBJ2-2	CASSGHRDGRYTGELFF	TGTGCCAGCAGCGGTCACAGGGATGGTCGGTACACCGGGGAGCTGTTTTTT
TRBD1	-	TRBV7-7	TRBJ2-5	CASSLELQGAGETQYF	TGTGCTAGCAGCTTAGAACTACAGGGGGCTGGAGAGACCCAGTACTTC
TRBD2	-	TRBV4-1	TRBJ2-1	CASSPTTGTSGRNEQFF	TGCGCCAGCAGCCCTACTACCGGGACTAGCGGGAGAAATGAGCAGTTCTTC
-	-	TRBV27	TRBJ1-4	CASRPLGGSEKLFF	TGTGCCAGCAGACCTCTGGGGGGGAGTGAAAAACTGTTTTTT
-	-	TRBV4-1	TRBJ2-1	CASSQAELFSSYNEQFF	TGCGCCAGCAGCCAGGCGGAACTTTTTTCCTCCTACAATGAGCAGTTCTTC
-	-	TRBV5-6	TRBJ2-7	CASSSHYEQYF	TGTGCCAGCAGCTCCCACTACGAGCAGTACTTC
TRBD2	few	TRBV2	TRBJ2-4	CASSGLAGAVGAKNIQYF	TGTGCCAGCAGCGGACTAGCGGGAGCAGTGGGGGCCAAAAACATTCAGTACTTC
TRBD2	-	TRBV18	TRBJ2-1	CASSPGYPGLAGLDEQFF	TGTGCCAGCTCACCCGGGTACCCGGGACTAGCGGGGCTGGATGAGCAGTTCTTC
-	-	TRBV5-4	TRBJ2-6	CASSYALVAGANVLTF	TGTGCCAGCAGCTACGCGCTAGTAGCTGGGGCCAACGTCCTGACTTTC
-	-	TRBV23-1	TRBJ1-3	CASSPGRGKIAGNTIYF	TGCGCCAGCAGCCCGGGCCGGGGTAAAATAGCTGGAAACACCATATATTTT
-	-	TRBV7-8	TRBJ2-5	CASSLVGGATETQYF	TGTGCCAGCAGCTTAGTAGGGGGGGCCACCGAGACCCAGTACTTC
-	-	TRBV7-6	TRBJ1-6	CASSLEGQGNSPLHF	TGTGCCAGCAGCTTAGAGGGGCAGGGTAATTCACCCCTCCACTTT
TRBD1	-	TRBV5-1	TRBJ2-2	CASSQDRAAGELFF	TGCGCCAGCAGCCAGGACAGGGCGGCCGGGGAGCTGTTTTTT
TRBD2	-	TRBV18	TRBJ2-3	CASSPYSSGSTDTQYF	TGTGCCAGCTCACCATACTCTAGCGGGAGCACAGATACGCAGTATTTT
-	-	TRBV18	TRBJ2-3	CASSPGSDFTDTQYF	TGTGCCAGCTCACCTGGGAGTGACTTCACAGATACGCAGTATTTT
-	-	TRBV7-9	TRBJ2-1	CASSLTAANEQFF	TGTGCCAGCAGCTTAACAGCTGCCAATGAGCAGTTCTTC
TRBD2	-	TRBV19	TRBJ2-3	CASSTGLAGGSDTQYF	TGTGCCAGTAGTACTGGACTAGCGGGAGGCTCGGATACGCAGTATTTT
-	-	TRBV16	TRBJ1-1	CASSQLPHRQRNTEAFF	TGTGCCAGCAGCCAACTCCCGCACAGACAAAGGAACACTGAAGCTTTCTTT
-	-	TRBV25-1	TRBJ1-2	CASSESPTSDPHTMEGF	TGTGCCAGCAGTGAATCCCCCACCTCAGATCCCCATACTATGGAAGGCTTC